Following are 12 T cell receptor beta chains from one sample sequenced in a study of regulatory T cells in long-lasting Graves disease. Assembly of TCR beta libraries relied on iRepertoire HTBI primers together with Arm-PCR of CDR3 regions. TCRdb reprocessed the multiplex PCR reads via MiXCR and lists one record per CDR3 protein. The sample has 400,000 to 450,000 distinct CDR3 sequences; about 15% are singletons. Time point given: newly diagnosed GD, antithyroid drugs for less than 3 months. RNA extracted from PBMCs served as the sequencing template. The sample was also linked to a second study, of T cells in Graves' hyperthyroidism and ophthalmopathy.

This specimen was peripheral blood mononuclear cells (PBMCs), taken at new diagnosis, from a patient treated with antithyroid drugs. The receptors were sampled from a woman between 25 and 40 years old with Graves disease.

Ten or more counts support this clonotype. The V and J genes are TRBV9 and TRBJ2-1; perhaps TRBD1 as D (6 bases). CDR3 length equals 14 residues. Trimming took 4 bases from V and 3 from J, leaving 11 bases between them. CDR1 is SGDLS, CDR2 YYNGEE, per germline. Here the CDR3 reads CASSPGTNYNEQFF. CDR3 DNA: TGTGCCAGCAGCCCCGGGACAAACTACAATGAGCAGTTCTTC.

The table lists this clonotype with a few counts. The rearrangement joins TRBV20-1 to TRBJ2-2, with a possible D match to TRBD1 (6 bases). The CDR3 covers 16 residues. Trimming removed 0 bases from V and 3 bases from J, with 14 bases in between. Germline V lookup: CDR1 DFQATT, CDR2 SNEGSKA (reference sequence). For the CDR3, the DNA is TGCAGTGCTAGAGATCGAGGGGGAGTGTACACCGGGGAGCTGTTTTTT. It specifies CSARDRGGVYTGELFF.

In DNA, the CDR3 is TGCGCCAGCAGCTTAGACGTCTGGGAGAACACTGAAGCTTTCTTT. Translated, it gives CASSLDVWENTEAFF. The chain couples TRBV5-1 to TRBJ1-1; D not certain. CDR1 and CDR2 (germline): SGHRS, YFSETQ. The CDR3 consists of 15 residues. Trimming removed 2 bases from V and 1 base from J, with 12 bases in between.

Many counts were recorded for this clonotype. The chain links TRBV6-9 to TRBJ2-1, with 7 bases that match TRBD2. J lost 9 bases, V lost 3 bases, and 17 bases had no gene match. The CDR3 runs to 17 residues. CDR1 and CDR2 from the germline V gene are MNHGY and SVAAGI. The CDR3 loop is CASSYPPFGGGEIEQFF. CDR3 in DNA: TGTGCCAGCAGTTACCCCCCGTTTGGGGGAGGGGAAATTGAGCAGTTCTTC.

This clonotype was observed many times. The rearrangement uses TRBV5-5 and TRBJ2-2; 7 nucleotides agree with TRBD1. After removal of 4 bases from V and 7 bases from J, the junction contained 7 bases not matched to a gene. This CDR3 spans 14 amino acids. The germline gives CDR1 SGHKS, CDR2 YYEKEE (reference sequence). Here the CDR3 reads CASSDRVFGGELFF. The DNA for the CDR3 is TGTGCCAGCAGCGACAGGGTTTTTGGCGGGGAGCTGTTTTTT.

This clonotype was observed a handful of times. The J gene is TRBJ2-7, the V gene TRBV5-1; TRBD2 might be the D (5 bases). V lost 0 bases to trimming and J lost 4 bases, with 14 bases between them. Germline V gene data show CDR1 as SGHRS and CDR2 as YFSETQ. The CDR3 consists of 15 residues. CDR3 sequence (DNA): TGCGCCAGCAGCTTGGCTGGCGGGCCTTTTTACGAGCAGTACTTC. It translates to CASSLAGGPFYEQYF.

This clonotype came up many times. V and J are TRBV11-2 and TRBJ2-7; 8 bases agree with TRBD1. The CDR3 is 15 amino acids. The V segment lost 4 bases and the J segment 2 bases; nucleotides outside the gene matches: 7. The germline CDR1 and CDR2 sequences are SGHAT and FQNNGV. This CDR3 is CASSSYRDRTYEQYF. As DNA, the CDR3 is TGTGCCAGCAGCTCATACCGGGACAGGACCTACGAGCAGTACTTC.

This clonotype has ten or more counts. V usage is TRBV27 and J usage is TRBJ1-5, with D possibly being TRBD1 (5 bases). The CDR3 sequence is 14 residues long. Trimming cost V 3 bases and J 4 bases, with 10 bases left between them. Germline V lookup: CDR1 MNHEY, CDR2 SMNVEV (reference sequence). In DNA, the CDR3 is TGTGCCAGCAGTTTTACGGGGCGGAATCAGCCCCAGCATTTT. Translation gives CASSFTGRNQPQHF.

About this clonotype: One junction end does not reproduce the germline sequence, and a read error may be involved. This chain uses TRBV30 with TRBJ2-3; D may correspond to TRBD1 or TRBD2 (5 bases each). Germline V gene lookup returns CDR1 GTSNPN and CDR2 SVGIG (reference sequence). CDR3 length: 13 amino acids. The CDR3 DNA sequence: TGTGCCTGGAGTGAGGGACCCCTGGATATGCAGTATTTT. The encoded protein is CAWSEGPLDMQYF.

This clonotype was seen repeatedly, ten times or more. The chain is built from TRBV28 and TRBJ2-1, with TRBD2 as a possible D gene (6 bases). Germline V gene sequence: CDR1 MDHEN, CDR2 SYDVKM. V was cut by 5 bases and J by 4 bases, with 15 bases left in between. The CDR3 covers 15 residues. This chain's CDR3 is CASSSAGGTYNEQFF. Written as DNA, the CDR3 is TGTGCCAGCAGTAGTGCAGGAGGGACTTACAATGAGCAGTTCTTC. Full variable domain (remainder filled in from reference TRBV28 and TRBJ2-1): DVKVTQSSRYLVKRTGEKVFLECVQDMDHENMFWYRQDPGLGLRLIYFSYDVKMKEKGDIPEGYSVSREKKERFSLILESASTNQTSMYLCASSSAGGTYNEQFFGPGTRLTVL.

This clonotype was counted only a few times. This chain joins TRBV19 and TRBJ2-2, with TRBD1 matching over 7 bases. Unmatched junction bases numbered 18, after V lost 5 bases and J lost 3 bases. This CDR3 is built from 19 residues. Looked up from germline, CDR1 is LNHDA and CDR2 is SQIVND (reference sequence). CDR3 sequence (DNA): TGTGCCAGTAGTGGGGGTGGACAGGACTCCCTTAGAGACACCGGGGAGCTGTTTTTT. This sequence encodes CASSGGGQDSLRDTGELFF.

This clonotype was seen a handful of times. The chain joins TRBV11-2 to TRBJ2-7; D call uncertain. The CDR3 totals 13 residues. Germline CDR1 and CDR2: SGHAT and FQNNGV. The V gene lost 2 bases and the J gene lost 6 bases, with 11 bases spanning the gap. The chain's CDR3 is CASSLLRSREQYF. The CDR3 DNA is TGTGCCAGCAGCTTACTGAGGTCCCGCGAGCAGTACTTC.